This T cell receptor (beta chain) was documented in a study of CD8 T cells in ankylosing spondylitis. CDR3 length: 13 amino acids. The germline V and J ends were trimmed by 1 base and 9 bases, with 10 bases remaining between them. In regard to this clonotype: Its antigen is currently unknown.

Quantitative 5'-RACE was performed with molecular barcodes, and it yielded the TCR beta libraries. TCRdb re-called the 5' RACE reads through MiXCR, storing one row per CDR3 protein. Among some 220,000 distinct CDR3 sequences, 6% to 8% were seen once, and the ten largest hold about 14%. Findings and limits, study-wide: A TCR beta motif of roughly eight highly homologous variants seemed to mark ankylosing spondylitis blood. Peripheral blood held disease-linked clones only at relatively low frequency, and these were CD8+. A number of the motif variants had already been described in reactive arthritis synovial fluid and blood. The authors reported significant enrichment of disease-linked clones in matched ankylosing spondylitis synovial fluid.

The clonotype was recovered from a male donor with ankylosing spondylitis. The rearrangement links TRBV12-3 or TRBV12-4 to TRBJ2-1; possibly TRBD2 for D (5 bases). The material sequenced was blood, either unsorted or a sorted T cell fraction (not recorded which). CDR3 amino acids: CASSLGGSTEQFF. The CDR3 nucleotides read TGTGCCAGCAGTTTAGGAGGGAGTACTGAGCAGTTCTTC.